Listed here are 11 T cell receptor beta chains from one sample, sequenced in a study of blood T cell repertoires in COVID-19. Measured with immunoSEQ multiplex PCR; TCRdb has only the in-frame clones, and not every one. The sample consists of about 76,000 clones, about 92% of them appearing once. The sample comprised peripheral blood. All receptors come from a woman aged 45-65 years in a cohort sampled during active COVID-19.

The chain joins TRBV18 to TRBJ1-1; possibly TRBD1 for D (6 bases). Between the trimmed V and J ends, which lost 6 bases and 8 bases, there was a span of 10 bases. The CDR3 is 11 residues long. The germline V gene has CDR1 KGHSH and CDR2 LQKENI. CDR3 protein: CASSLQGEAFF. The CDR3 region has the DNA TGTGCCAGCTCCCTACAGGGCGAAGCTTTCTTT.

The CDR3 reads CASSVYGHLETQYF. CDR3 bases: TGTGCCAGCAGCGTATACGGACATTTAGAGACCCAGTACTTC. The chain has TRBV11-1 and TRBJ2-5; D perhaps matches TRBD1 (5 bases). Per germline, CDR1 SGHAT and CDR2 FQDESV (reference sequence). Trimming shortened V by 5 bases and J by 4 bases, and 14 bases separated the two germline ends. This CDR3 is 14 amino acids long.

J is TRBJ2-4 and V is TRBV19; D is possibly TRBD2 (5 bases). The CDR3 loop spans 16 amino acids. Germline V lookup: CDR1 LNHDA, CDR2 SQIVND (reference sequence). The germline V and J ends were trimmed by 0 bases and 7 bases, with 16 bases remaining between them. The CDR3 bases are TGTGCCAGTAGTATAGATCGACGCTTACCGGGGAACATTCAGTACTTC. This encodes CASSIDRRLPGNIQYF.

V usage is TRBV7-9 and J usage is TRBJ2-7; D remains ambiguous. From germline, CDR1 is SEHNR and CDR2 FQNEAQ (reference sequence). The CDR3 runs to 14 residues. Trimming removed 5 bases at V and 1 base at J, with 12 bases between. CDR3 sequence reads: CASSPLGRSYEQYF. The CDR3 nucleotides read TGTGCCAGCAGCCCGTTGGGCAGGTCCTACGAGCAGTACTTC. The variable domain in full, completed from reference TRBV7-9 and TRBJ2-7, reads DTGVSQNPRHKITKRGQNVTFRCDPISEHNRLYWYRQTLGQGPEFLTYFQNEAQLEKSRLLSDRFSAERPKGSFSTLEIQRTEQGDSAMYLCASSPLGRSYEQYFGPGTRLTVT.

The gene calls are TRBV6-6 and TRBJ2-1; D possibly corresponds to TRBD1 (6 bases). The germline gives CDR1 MNHNY, CDR2 SVGAGI (reference sequence). V gave up 5 bases and J gave up 9 bases, with 11 bases separating them. The CDR3 extends over 12 amino acids. The CDR3 nucleotides read TGTGCCAGCAGTGGAACAGGGACTGAGCAGTTCTTC. It encodes CASSGTGTEQFF.

The chain is built from TRBV19 and TRBJ2-7; 9 positions match TRBD1. The CDR3 extends over 14 amino acids. Germline values: CDR1 LNHDA, CDR2 SQIVND (reference sequence). V shed 2 bases and J 5 bases; nucleotides not matched to a gene: 4. Here the CDR3 reads CASSIRTGGDEQYF. The CDR3 DNA reads TGTGCCAGTAGTATACGCACAGGGGGCGACGAGCAGTACTTC.

The chain uses TRBV5-1 and TRBJ2-3, with 10 bases fitting TRBD2. V lost 4 bases and J lost 0; bases outside the gene matches: 8. Germline CDR1 SGHRS, CDR2 YFSETQ. This CDR3 contains 17 residues. Here the CDR3 reads CASSDVPGLASTDTQYF. The CDR3 bases are TGCGCCAGCAGCGACGTCCCGGGACTAGCGAGCACAGATACGCAGTATTTT.

The table lists this clone with a count of one. V gene TRBV29-1 combines with J gene TRBJ2-2, with a weak D call TRBD1 (6 bases). Germline loops: CDR1 SQVTM, CDR2 ANQGSEA. The CDR3 runs to 15 residues. Trimming removed 5 bases from V and 1 base from J, with 14 bases in between. CDR3 nucleotides: TGCAGCGTTCAGGGGCAAGGGGGGAACACCGGGGAGCTGTTTTTT. Translated: CSVQGQGGNTGELFF.

The rearrangement links TRBV30 to TRBJ2-2; 7 bases fit TRBD2. Germline values: CDR1 GTSNPN, CDR2 SVGIG (reference sequence). The CDR3 runs to 14 residues. V trimming: 2 bases; J trimming: 6 bases; junction bases outside the gene matches: 6. The CDR3 DNA is TGTGCCTGGAGTTGGGGGGGAGCCCCCGGGGAGCTGTTTTTT. Translation: CAWSWGGAPGELFF.

The table lists this clone with a few counts. This sample includes further DNA sequences coding for the same CDR3. The chain carries TRBV4-1 and TRBJ2-5; TRBD1 matches 7 bases. The V gene end was trimmed by 3 bases and the J gene end by 5 bases; junction bases not matched to a gene: 6. Germline values: CDR1 MGHRA, CDR2 YSYEKL. The CDR3 covers 14 residues. The CDR3 nucleotides read TGCGCCAGCAGCCAGACAGGGAGTGGGGAGACCCAGTACTTC. Its translation is CASSQTGSGETQYF.

The J gene is TRBJ1-4, the V gene TRBV6-5, with 9 bases matching TRBD1. V lost 8 bases, J lost 8 bases, and 6 bases stayed unmatched. Germline lookup yields CDR1 MNHEY and CDR2 SVGAGI. CDR3 size: 13 residues. DNA of the CDR3: TGTGCCAGCTTCGACAGGGGGTCGGAAAAACTGTTTTTT. It translates to CASFDRGSEKLFF.